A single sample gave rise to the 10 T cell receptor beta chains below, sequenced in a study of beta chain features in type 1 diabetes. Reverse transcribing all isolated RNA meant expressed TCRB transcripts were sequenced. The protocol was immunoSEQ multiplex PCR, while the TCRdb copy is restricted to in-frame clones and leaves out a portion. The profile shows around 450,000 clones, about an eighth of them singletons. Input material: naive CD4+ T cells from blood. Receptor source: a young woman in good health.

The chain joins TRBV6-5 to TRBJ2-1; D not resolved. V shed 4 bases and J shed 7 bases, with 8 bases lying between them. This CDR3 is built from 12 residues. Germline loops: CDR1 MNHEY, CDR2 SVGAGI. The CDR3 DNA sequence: TGTGCCAGCAGTTCTCCATCGAATGAGCAGTTCTTC. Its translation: CASSSPSNEQFF.

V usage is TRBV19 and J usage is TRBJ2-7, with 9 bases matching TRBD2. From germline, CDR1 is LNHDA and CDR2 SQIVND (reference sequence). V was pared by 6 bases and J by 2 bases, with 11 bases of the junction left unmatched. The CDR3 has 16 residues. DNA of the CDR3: TGTGCCAGTAGCCGGCCGGGAGTAGCGGGAGCCTACGAGCAGTACTTC. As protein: CASSRPGVAGAYEQYF.

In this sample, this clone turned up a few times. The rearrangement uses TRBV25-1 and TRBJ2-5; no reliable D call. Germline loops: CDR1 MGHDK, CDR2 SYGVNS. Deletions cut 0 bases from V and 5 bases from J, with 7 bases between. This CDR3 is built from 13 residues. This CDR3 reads CASSEYTSETQYF. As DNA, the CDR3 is TGTGCCAGCAGTGAATATACGAGTGAGACCCAGTACTTC.

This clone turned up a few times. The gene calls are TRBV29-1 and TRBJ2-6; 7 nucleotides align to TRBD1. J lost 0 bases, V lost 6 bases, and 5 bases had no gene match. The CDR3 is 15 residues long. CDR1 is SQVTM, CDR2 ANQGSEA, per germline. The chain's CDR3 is CSVQGTSSGANVLTF. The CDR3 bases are TGCAGCGTACAGGGGACGAGCTCTGGGGCCAACGTCCTGACTTTC.

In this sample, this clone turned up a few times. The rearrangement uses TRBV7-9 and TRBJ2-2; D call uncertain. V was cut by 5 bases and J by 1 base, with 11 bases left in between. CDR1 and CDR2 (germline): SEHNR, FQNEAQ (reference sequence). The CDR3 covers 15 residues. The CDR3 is CASSVTGLNTGELFF. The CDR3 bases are TGTGCCAGCAGCGTGACTGGCCTGAACACCGGGGAGCTGTTTTTT.

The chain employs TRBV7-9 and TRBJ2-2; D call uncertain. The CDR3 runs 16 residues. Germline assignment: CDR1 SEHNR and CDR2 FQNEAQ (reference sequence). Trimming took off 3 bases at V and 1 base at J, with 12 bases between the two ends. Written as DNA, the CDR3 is TGTGCCAGCAGCTTCCTTGACGGTGGGAACACCGGGGAGCTGTTTTTT. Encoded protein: CASSFLDGGNTGELFF.

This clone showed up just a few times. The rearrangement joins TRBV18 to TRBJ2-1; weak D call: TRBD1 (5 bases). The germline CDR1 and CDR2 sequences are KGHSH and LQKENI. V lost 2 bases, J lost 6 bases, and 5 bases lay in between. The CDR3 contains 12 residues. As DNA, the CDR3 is TGTGCCAGCTCACCAGGGGCCAATGAGCAGTTCTTC. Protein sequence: CASSPGANEQFF. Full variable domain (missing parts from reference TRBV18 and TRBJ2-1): NAGVMQNPRHLVRRRGQEARLRCSPMKGHSHVYWYRQLPEEGLKFMVYLQKENIIDESGMPKERFSAEFPKEGPSILRIQQVVRGDSAAYFCASSPGANEQFFGPGTRLTVL.

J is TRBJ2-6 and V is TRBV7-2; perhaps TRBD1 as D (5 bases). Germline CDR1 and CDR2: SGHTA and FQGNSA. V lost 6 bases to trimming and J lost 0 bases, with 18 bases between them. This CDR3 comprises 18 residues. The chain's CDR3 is CASSIRYQGSSGANVLTF. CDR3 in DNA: TGTGCCAGCAGTATTAGATATCAGGGATCCTCTGGGGCCAACGTCCTGACTTTC.

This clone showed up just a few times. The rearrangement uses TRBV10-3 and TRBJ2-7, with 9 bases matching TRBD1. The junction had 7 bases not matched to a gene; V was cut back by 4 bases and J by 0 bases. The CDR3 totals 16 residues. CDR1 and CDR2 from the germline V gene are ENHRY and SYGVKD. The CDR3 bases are TGTGCCATCAGTGTGGGGACAGGGACACTCTCCTACGAGCAGTACTTC. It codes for CAISVGTGTLSYEQYF.

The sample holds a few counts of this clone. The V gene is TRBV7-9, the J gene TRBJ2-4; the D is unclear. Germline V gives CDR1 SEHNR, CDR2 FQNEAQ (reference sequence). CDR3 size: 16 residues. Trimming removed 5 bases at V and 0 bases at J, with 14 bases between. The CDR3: CASSLQPGLAKNIQYF. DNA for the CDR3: TGTGCCAGCAGCCTCCAACCCGGCCTAGCCAAAAACATTCAGTACTTC.